This TCR beta chain is drawn from a study of T cells after yellow fever vaccination. V lost 5 bases to trimming and J lost 4 bases; unmatched junction nucleotides: 5. This CDR3 spans 14 amino acids. The V gene's germline CDR1 is GTSNPN and CDR2 SVGIG (reference sequence). TCRdb reanalysed the 5' RACE reads using MiXCR and keeps one entry per CDR3 protein. The repertoire includes 400,000 or so distinct CDR3 sequences, approximately 10% of them detected once, and 18% sits in the top ten. The rearrangement uses TRBV30 and TRBJ2-2; 9 nucleotides line up with TRBD2. The sequence was collected from a man in his late teens or twenties who received the YFV17D yellow fever vaccine. The source material was PBMCs, sampled on the day of the first yellow fever vaccination. The CDR3 is CAWGAGGPTGELFF. The CDR3 DNA follows: TGTGCCTGGGGAGCGGGGGGCCCCACCGGGGAGCTGTTTTTT.